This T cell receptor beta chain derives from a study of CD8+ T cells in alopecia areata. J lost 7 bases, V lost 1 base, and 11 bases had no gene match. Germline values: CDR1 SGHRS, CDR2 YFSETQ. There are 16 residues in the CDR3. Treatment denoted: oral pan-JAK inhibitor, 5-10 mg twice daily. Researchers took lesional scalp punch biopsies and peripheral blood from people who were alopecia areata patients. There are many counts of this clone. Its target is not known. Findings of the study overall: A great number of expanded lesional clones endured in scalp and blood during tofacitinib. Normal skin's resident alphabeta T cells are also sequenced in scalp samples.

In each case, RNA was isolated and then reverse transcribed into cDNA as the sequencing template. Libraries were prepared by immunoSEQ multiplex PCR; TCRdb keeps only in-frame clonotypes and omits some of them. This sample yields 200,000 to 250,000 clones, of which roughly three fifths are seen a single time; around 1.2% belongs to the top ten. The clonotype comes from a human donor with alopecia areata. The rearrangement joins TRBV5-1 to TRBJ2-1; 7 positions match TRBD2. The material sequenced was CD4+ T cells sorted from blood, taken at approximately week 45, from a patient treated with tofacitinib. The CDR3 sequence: CASSLSSGAGGNEQFF. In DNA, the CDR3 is TGCGCCAGCAGCTTGTCCAGCGGGGCCGGGGGGAATGAGCAGTTCTTC.